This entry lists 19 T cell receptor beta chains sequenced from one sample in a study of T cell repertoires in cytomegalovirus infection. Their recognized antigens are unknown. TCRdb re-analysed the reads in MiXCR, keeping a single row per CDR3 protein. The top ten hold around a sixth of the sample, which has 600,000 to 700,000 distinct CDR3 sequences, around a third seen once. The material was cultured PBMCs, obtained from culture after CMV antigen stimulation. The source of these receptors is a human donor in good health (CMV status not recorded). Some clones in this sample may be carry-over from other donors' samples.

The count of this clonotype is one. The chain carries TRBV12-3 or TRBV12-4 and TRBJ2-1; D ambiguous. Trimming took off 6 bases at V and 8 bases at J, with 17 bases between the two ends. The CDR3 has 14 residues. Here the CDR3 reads CASSPMGYGDEQFF. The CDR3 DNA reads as TGTGCCAGCAGCCCTATGGGGTATGGGGATGAGCAGTTCTTC.

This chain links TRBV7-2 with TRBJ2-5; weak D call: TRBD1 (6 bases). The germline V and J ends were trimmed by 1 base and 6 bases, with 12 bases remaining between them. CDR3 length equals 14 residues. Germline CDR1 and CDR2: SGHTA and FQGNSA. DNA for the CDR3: TGTGCCAGCAGCTTAGACCGACAGGAAAAGACCCAGTACTTC. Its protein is CASSLDRQEKTQYF.

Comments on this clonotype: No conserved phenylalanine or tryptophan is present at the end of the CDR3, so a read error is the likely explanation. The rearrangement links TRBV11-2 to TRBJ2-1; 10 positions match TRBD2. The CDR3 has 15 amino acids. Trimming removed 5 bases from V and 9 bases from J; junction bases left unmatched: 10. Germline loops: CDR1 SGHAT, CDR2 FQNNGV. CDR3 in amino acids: CASSRALAGAAEQFS. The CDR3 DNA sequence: TGTGCCAGCAGCCGAGCGCTAGCGGGGGCAGCTGAGCAGTTCTCC.

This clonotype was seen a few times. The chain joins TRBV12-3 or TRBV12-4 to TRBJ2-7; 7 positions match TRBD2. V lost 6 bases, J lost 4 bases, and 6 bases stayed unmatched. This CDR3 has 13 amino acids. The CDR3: CASRRDYPYEQYF. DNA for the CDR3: TGTGCCAGCAGGCGGGACTACCCATACGAGCAGTACTTC.

CDR3 sequence (DNA): TGTGCCAGCAGTAAGATCGGACCTAATGAAAAACTGTTTTTT. Protein product: CASSKIGPNEKLFF. The chain carries TRBV6-1 and TRBJ1-4; D not resolved. The CDR3 extends over 14 amino acids. Germline V gene data show CDR1 as MNHNS and CDR2 as SASEGT. The V gene lost 5 bases and the J gene lost 3 bases, with 10 bases spanning the gap.

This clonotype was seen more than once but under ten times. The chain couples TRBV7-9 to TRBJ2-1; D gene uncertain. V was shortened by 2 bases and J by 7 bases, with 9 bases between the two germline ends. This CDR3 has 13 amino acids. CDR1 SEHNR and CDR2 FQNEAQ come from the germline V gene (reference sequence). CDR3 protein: CASSLPRGNEQFF. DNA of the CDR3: TGTGCCAGCAGCTTACCCCGTGGAAATGAGCAGTTCTTC.

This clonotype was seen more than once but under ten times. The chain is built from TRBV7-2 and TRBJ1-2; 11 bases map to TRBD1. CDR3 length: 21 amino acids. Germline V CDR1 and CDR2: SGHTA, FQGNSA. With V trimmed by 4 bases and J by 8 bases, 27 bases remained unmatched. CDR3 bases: TGTGCCAGCAGCTCGGCGGCAGGGACAGGGGGGGCCGGTTTCCAATTAGGAGGCTACACCTTC. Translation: CASSSAAGTGGAGFQLGGYTF.

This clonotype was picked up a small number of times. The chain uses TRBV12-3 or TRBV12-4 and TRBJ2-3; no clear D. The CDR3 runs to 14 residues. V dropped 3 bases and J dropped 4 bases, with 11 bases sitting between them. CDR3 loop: CASSFGIGPDTQYF. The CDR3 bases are TGTGCCAGCAGTTTTGGCATAGGGCCAGATACGCAGTATTTT.

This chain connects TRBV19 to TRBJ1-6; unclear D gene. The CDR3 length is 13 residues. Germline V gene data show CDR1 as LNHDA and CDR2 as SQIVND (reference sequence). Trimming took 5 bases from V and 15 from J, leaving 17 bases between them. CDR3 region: CASSGPPGGILHF. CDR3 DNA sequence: TGTGCCAGTAGTGGCCCCCCAGGAGGGATCCTCCACTTT.

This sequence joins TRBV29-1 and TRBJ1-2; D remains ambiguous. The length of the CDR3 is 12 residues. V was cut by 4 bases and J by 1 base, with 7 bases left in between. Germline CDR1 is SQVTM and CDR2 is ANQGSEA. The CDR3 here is CSVGWGNYGYTF. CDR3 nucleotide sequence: TGCAGCGTTGGATGGGGTAACTATGGCTACACCTTC.

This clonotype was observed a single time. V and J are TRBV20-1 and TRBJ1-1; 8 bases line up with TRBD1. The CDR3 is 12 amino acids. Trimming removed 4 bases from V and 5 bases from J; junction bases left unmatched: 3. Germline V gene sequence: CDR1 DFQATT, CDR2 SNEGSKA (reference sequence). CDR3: CSAMGQVTEAFF. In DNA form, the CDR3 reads TGCAGTGCTATGGGACAGGTAACTGAAGCTTTCTTT.

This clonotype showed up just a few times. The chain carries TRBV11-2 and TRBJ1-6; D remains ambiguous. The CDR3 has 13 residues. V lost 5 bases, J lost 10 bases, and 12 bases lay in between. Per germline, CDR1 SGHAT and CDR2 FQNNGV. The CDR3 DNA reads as TGTGCCAGCAGCCCCGCCGGAGGGTCACCCCTCCACTTT. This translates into CASSPAGGSPLHF.

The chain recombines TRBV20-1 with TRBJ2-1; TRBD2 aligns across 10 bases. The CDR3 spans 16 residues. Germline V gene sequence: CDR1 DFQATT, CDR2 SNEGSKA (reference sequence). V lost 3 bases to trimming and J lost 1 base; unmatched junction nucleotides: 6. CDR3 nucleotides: TGCAGTGCTAGCCCACCTAGCGGGAGTTCCTACAATGAGCAGTTCTTC. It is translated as CSASPPSGSSYNEQFF.

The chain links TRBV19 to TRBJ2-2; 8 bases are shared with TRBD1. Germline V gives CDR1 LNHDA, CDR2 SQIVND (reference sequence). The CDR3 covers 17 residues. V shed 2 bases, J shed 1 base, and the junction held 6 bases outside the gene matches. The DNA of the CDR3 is TGTGCCAGTAGTATAATTCGGACAGGGTTGAACACCGGGGAGCTGTTTTTT. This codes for CASSIIRTGLNTGELFF.

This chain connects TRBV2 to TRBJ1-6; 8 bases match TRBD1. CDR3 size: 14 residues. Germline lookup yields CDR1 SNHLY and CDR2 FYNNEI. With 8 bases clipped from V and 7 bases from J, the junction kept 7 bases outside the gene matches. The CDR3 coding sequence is TGTGCCAGCGTCCCACGACAGGGGAATTCACCCCTCCACTTT. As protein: CASVPRQGNSPLHF.

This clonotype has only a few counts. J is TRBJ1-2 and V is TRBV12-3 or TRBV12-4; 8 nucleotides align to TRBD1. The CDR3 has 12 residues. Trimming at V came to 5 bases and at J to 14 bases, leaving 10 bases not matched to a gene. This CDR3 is CASSPPTRQGTF. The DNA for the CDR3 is TGTGCCAGCAGTCCCCCGACGAGACAGGGGACCTTC.

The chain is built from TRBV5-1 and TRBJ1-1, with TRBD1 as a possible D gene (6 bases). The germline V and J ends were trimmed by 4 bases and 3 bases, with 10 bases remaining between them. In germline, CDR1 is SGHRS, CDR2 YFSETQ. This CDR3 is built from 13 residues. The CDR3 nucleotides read TGCGCCAGCAGCATGACAGGTGACACTGAAGCTTTCTTT. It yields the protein CASSMTGDTEAFF. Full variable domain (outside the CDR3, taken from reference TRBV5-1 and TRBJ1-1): KAGVTQTPRYLIKTRGQQVTLSCSPISGHRSVSWYQQTPGQGLQFLFEYFSETQRNKGNFPGRFSGRQFSNSRSEMNVSTLELGDSALYLCASSMTGDTEAFFGQGTRLTVV.

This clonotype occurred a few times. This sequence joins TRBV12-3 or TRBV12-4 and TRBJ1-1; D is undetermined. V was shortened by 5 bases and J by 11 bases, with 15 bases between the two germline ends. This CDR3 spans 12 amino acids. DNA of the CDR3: TGTGCCAGCAGTCCATGGACTTCGCGGGCTTTCTTT. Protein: CASSPWTSRAFF.

The CDR3 protein is CSVSGGQRNEQYF. The CDR3, as DNA: TGCAGCGTTAGCGGGGGGCAAAGAAACGAGCAGTACTTC. The chain uses TRBV29-1 and TRBJ2-7; 9 bases map to TRBD2. The V gene end was trimmed by 5 bases and the J gene end by 5 bases; junction bases not matched to a gene: 7. Germline V gene lookup returns CDR1 SQVTM and CDR2 ANQGSEA. CDR3 length: 13 amino acids.